The T cell receptor (beta chain) described here comes from a study of human T cells and chemical hapten exposure (dated by TCRdb to about 2021). As for the study more broadly: For sensitization, 2% DPC in acetone was applied to a 2 cm by 2 cm area of upper inner arm skin. Patients additionally received weekly therapeutic DPC doses to the scalp throughout the approximately 24-week study period. Patch testing was performed on the upper back with Finn chambers containing 0.01% DPC, and the patch tests were scored after 6 days according to International Contact Dermatitis Research Group standards. The mostly female patient cohort included alopecia areata with under or over 50% scalp involvement, alopecia totalis and alopecia universalis. The libraries were sequenced as a pool, and the TCR yield per sample differed mostly because of small variations in library volumes within the pool. This study followed changes in the peripheral blood TCR repertoire in vivo during primary and secondary sensitization of alopecia patients to the hapten diphenylcyclopropenone (DPC). Patient blood was sampled pre-sensitization (week 0) and at 2, 6 and about 24 weeks after DPC sensitization. Blood for TCR sequencing was provided by twenty-nine alopecia patients at one to four time points (pre-sensitization, 2, 6 and 24 weeks).

The library was obtained by RACE. Sequencing used a NextSeq 500. Library preparation attached unique molecular identifiers to individual cDNA molecules for quantitative, reproducible TCR counting. Both TCR alpha and TCR beta chains were sequenced from each blood RNA sample. Processing in the source paper ran as follows. Samples had a median of 95,638 TCRs, with a range from about 23,224 to 750,000. The Decombinator software suite was used to annotate the V, J and CDR3 of the TCR reads. To make PS versus PT1 abundance plots, every sample was subsampled to the same number of TCRs (28,000). TCRs were defined as expanded if absent before sensitization and observed at least eight times at the 2-week time point. TCRdb took the public reads, trimmed them with fastp at Q25, ran MiXCR for clone calling and kept in-frame beta chains. Every entry covers one CDR3 protein and lists the most common genes and DNA from its rows. TCRdb, not the authors, supplied the V and J calls. The sample profile shows roughly 380,000 distinct CDR3 sequences; 4.8% of them were found once. In total, the top ten clones hold 2% to 2.5% of the sample.

As for this clonotype: Its antigen is currently not known. Per-base qualities were not stored, and no clone one base away is much larger.

Overall study results and their limits: Repeated subsampling changed both the strength of the expansion versus patch-test correlation and the threshold at which that correlation became significant. No change with DPC sensitization was found in the number of TCRs above 1 in 1000 frequency, and no evidence of global repertoire structure alterations was found. Patch test score was positively correlated with the number of PT1 expanded TCRs, with significance at thresholds 8, 16 and 32 but not at 4. All patients had alopecia, a presumed autoimmune disease, so their immune response might differ from that of healthy individuals. Significantly more large CDR3 similarity clusters were formed by expanded TCRs than by pre-sensitization or healthy control sets, consistent with antigen-driven responses.

In light of the paper, this sample's time point label describes: patch test 1, 2 weeks after DPC sensitization. Interpreted using the paper, the treatment or condition label stands for: therapeutic diphenylcyclopropenone sensitization with weekly scalp DPC. Blood at each patch-test visit was drawn before the patch test was applied. Patients were considered eligible if aged 18 to 70, diagnosed with alopecia and deemed suitable for DPC therapy, and patients were excluded if pregnant. Total RNA was isolated from unfractionated whole blood collected in Tempus Blood RNA tubes. For CDR1 and CDR2, the germline V gene lists KGHSH and LQKENI. V is trimmed back by 5 bases and J by 0 bases, and the junction contains 6 bases that no gene match accounts for. Measured from the cysteine to the phenylalanine, the CDR3 is 18 residues long. The sequence is cut down to CDR3 DNA, 54 bases in frame from base 1.

The receptor was derived from a woman in her fifties or sixties with alopecia areata. Some clones in this sample may be carry-over from other donors' samples. Source: whole blood, taken in connection with sensitization to the hapten diphenylcyclopropenone (DPC). The V gene is TRBV18 and the J gene is TRBJ2-6, with 11 central nucleotides matching TRBD2. The encoded CDR3 is CASSAPGLAVSGANVLTF. The nucleotide sequence is given as TGTGCCAGCTCAGCCCCGGGACTAGCGGTCTCTGGGGCCAACGTCCTGACTTTC.